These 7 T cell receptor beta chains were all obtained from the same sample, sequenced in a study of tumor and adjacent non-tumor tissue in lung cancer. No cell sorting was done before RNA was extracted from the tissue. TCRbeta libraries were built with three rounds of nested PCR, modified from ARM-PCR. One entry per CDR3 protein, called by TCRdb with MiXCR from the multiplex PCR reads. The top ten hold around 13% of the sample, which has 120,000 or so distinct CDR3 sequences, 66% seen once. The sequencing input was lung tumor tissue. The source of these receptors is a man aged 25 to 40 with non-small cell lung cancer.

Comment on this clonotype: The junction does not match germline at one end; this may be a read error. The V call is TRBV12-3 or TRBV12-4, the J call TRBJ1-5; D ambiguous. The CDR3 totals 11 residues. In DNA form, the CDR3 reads TGTGCCAACAGTTTAGGCCAGCCCCAGCATTTT. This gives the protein CANSLGQPQHF.

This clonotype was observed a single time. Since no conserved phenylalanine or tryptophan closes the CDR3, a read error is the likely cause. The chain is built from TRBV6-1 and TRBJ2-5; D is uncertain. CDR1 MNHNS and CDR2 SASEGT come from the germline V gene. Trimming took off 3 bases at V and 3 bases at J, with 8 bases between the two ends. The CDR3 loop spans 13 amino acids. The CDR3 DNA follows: TGTGCCAGCAGTGACGGGCCCAAAGAGACCCAGTACATC. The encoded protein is CASSDGPKETQYI.

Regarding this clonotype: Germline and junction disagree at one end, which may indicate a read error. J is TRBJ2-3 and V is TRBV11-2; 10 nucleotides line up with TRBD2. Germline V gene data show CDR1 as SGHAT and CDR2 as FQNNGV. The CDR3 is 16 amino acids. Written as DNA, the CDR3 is TGTTCCAGCAGCTCCCCCTGGACTAGCGGCACAGATACGCACTATTTT. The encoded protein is CSSSSPWTSGTDTHYF.

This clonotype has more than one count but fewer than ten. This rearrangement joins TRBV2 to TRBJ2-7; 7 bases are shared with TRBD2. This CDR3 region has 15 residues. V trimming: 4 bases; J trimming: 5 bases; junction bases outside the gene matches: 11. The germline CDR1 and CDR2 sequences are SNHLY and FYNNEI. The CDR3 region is CASSVPCGRLHEQYF. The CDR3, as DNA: TGTGCCAGCAGTGTCCCTTGCGGGAGACTCCACGAGCAGTACTTC.

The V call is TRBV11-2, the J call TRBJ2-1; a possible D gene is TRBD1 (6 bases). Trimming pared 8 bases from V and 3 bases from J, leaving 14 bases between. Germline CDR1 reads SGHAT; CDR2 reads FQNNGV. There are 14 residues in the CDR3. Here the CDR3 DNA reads TGTGCCAGCCAGGGGAAGGGATACTACAATGAGCAGTTCTTC. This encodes CASQGKGYYNEQFF.

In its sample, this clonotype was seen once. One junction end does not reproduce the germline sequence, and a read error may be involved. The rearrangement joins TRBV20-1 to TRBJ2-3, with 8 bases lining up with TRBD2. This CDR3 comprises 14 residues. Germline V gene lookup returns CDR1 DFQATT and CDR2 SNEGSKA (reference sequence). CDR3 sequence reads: CSATGLVGEDMQCF. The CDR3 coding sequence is TGCAGTGCCACGGGACTAGTGGGAGAAGATATGCAGTGTTTT.

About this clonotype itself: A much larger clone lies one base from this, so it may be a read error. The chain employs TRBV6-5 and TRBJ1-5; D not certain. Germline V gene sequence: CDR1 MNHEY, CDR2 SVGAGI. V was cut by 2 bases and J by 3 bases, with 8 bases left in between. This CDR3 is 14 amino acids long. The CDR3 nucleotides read TGTGCCAGCAGTTACAGATCTAACAATCAGCCCCAGCATTTT. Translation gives CASSYRSNNQPQHF.